This record covers a single T cell receptor beta chain. The antigen is undetermined. The data stem from a study of T-cell memory formation after mild COVID-19. Study context: Most TCR clusters belonged to a single donor. Study findings and constraints: The study found balanced CD4/CD8 in clones contracting day 15 to 85 and a CD4+ lean in later expanders. The pre-infection memory compartment contained some responding clones, suggesting cross-reactive memory joined.

UMIs and sample barcodes were carried by the TCR alpha and TCR beta cDNA libraries that 5'RACE produced using constant-segment primers. TCRdb recomputed calls from the 5' RACE reads with MiXCR, one row per CDR3 protein. The sample has under 300,000 distinct CDR3 sequences, more than 15% seen once; the top ten hold 20% to 25%. The CDR3 extends over 15 amino acids. V lost 5 bases, J lost 2 bases, and 9 bases stayed unmatched. CDR1 is SGHVS and CDR2 is FNYEAQ in the germline V gene. The source of this sequence is a man aged 18 to 35 who had mild COVID-19 (a few samples of this study predate the infection). Cell type and time point are not known. Specimen: PBMCs or a T cell subset sorted from them (not recorded which). The J gene is TRBJ2-7, the V gene TRBV7-6, with 7 bases fitting TRBD1. DNA for the CDR3: TGTGCCAGCAGCCGGGACAGTTTTGGGGCCTACGAGCAGTACTTC. Its protein product is CASSRDSFGAYEQYF.